Below, 17 T cell receptor beta chains from the same sample are listed, as sequenced in a study of T cells after yellow fever vaccination. TCRdb redid the calling of the 5' RACE reads with MiXCR, one entry per CDR3 protein. The sample consists of 250,000 or so distinct CDR3 sequences, about 3.5% of them appearing once. The specimen was PBMCs, collected 15 days after the yellow fever booster vaccination. Receptors were obtained from a man between 18 and 29 years old who received the YFV17D yellow fever vaccine.

This clonotype has at least ten counts. The chain recombines TRBV20-1 with TRBJ1-4; 8 bases fit TRBD1. There are 13 residues in the CDR3. V trimming: 5 bases; J trimming: 8 bases; junction bases outside the gene matches: 7. Germline CDR1 reads DFQATT; CDR2 reads SNEGSKA (reference sequence). The CDR3 sequence is CSAGTGGDEKLFF. The CDR3 bases are TGCAGTGCTGGGACAGGAGGAGACGAAAAACTGTTTTTT.

This clonotype showed up many times. The V and J genes are TRBV7-7 and TRBJ2-1; 11 nucleotides agree with TRBD2. This CDR3 contains 16 residues. Looked up from germline, CDR1 is SSHAT and CDR2 is FNYEAQ (reference sequence). J gave up 6 bases and V 1 base, and 5 bases lay outside the gene matches. The DNA of the CDR3 is TGTGCCAGCAGCTTAGAAATTAGCGGGGGGGGCAATGAGCAGTTCTTC. Residues: CASSLEISGGGNEQFF.

This clonotype was seen ten or more times. The chain links TRBV5-6 to TRBJ2-1, with TRBD1 matching over 8 bases. The CDR3 extends over 15 amino acids. Germline V gene data show CDR1 as SGHDT and CDR2 as YYEEEE. V gave up 2 bases and J gave up 6 bases; unmatched junction bases: 7. The DNA for the CDR3 is TGTGCCAGCAGCTTCTCCGGACAGGGAGGCAATGAGCAGTTCTTC. Protein product: CASSFSGQGGNEQFF.

This clonotype was seen repeatedly, ten times or more. V and J are TRBV11-3 and TRBJ2-3; TRBD1 agrees at 10 bases. CDR1 and CDR2 from the germline V gene are SGHNT and YENEEA. The length of the CDR3 is 15 residues. Trimming removed 4 bases from V and 6 bases from J; junction bases left unmatched: 7. CDR3 amino acids: CASSSGQGGFDTQYF. In DNA, the CDR3 is TGTGCCAGCAGCTCCGGACAGGGGGGCTTTGATACGCAGTATTTT.

This clonotype was seen repeatedly, ten times or more. V and J are TRBV5-1 and TRBJ1-4; possible D gene TRBD1, 6 bases. The germline V and J ends were trimmed by 0 bases and 6 bases, with 9 bases remaining between them. CDR3 length equals 14 residues. Germline V gives CDR1 SGHRS, CDR2 YFSETQ. CDR3 sequence reads: CASSLEQGYEKLFF. CDR3 bases: TGCGCCAGCAGCTTGGAGCAGGGGTATGAAAAACTGTTTTTT. The full variable domain, in which reference TRBV5-1 and TRBJ1-4 provide the parts outside the CDR3, is KAGVTQTPRYLIKTRGQQVTLSCSPISGHRSVSWYQQTPGQGLQFLFEYFSETQRNKGNFPGRFSGRQFSNSRSEMNVSTLELGDSALYLCASSLEQGYEKLFFGSGTQLSVL.

This clonotype was seen ten or more times. The gene calls are TRBV20-1 and TRBJ2-1; 7 bases line up with TRBD2. This CDR3 is built from 17 residues. Germline V CDR1 and CDR2: DFQATT, SNEGSKA (reference sequence). V was clipped by 0 bases and J by 0 bases; unmatched bases: 8. CDR3 sequence (DNA): TGCAGTGCTAGAGATTTGGGGGGGTCTAGCTCCTACAATGAGCAGTTCTTC. Protein: CSARDLGGSSSYNEQFF.

Many counts were recorded for this clonotype. The rearrangement joins TRBV30 to TRBJ1-1; 8 bases agree with TRBD1. The length of the CDR3 is 21 residues. CDR1 is GTSNPN and CDR2 is SVGIG in the germline V gene (reference sequence). The CDR3 loop is CAYSRWGLDREGVAGGTEAFF. CDR3 in DNA: TGTGCTTACTCAAGGTGGGGTTTGGACAGGGAAGGGGTTGCTGGTGGCACTGAAGCTTTCTTT.

The chain is built from TRBV12-3 or TRBV12-4 and TRBJ2-7, with 8 nucleotides matching TRBD1. CDR3 size: 13 residues. With 6 bases clipped from V and 5 bases from J, the junction kept 6 bases outside the gene matches. The CDR3 DNA reads TGTGCCAGCAGAAGGACAGGGAGCGACGAGCAGTACTTC. Protein sequence: CASRRTGSDEQYF.

This clonotype has a count of ten or more. V and J are TRBV29-1 and TRBJ1-2, with 8 bases aligning to TRBD1. V gave up 0 bases and J gave up 5 bases; unmatched junction bases: 5. The CDR3 has 14 amino acids. In germline, CDR1 is SQVTM, CDR2 ANQGSEA. CDR3 amino acids: CSVEETGVWYGYTF. CDR3 coding DNA: TGCAGCGTTGAAGAGACAGGGGTGTGGTATGGCTACACCTTC.

The V call is TRBV6-5, the J call TRBJ2-1, with 8 bases aligning to TRBD2. CDR3 length: 13 residues. V trimming: 7 bases; J trimming: 9 bases; junction bases outside the gene matches: 8. Germline V gene sequence: CDR1 MNHEY, CDR2 SVGAGI. In nucleotides, the CDR3 is TGTGCCAGCAAAAACGGGGGGGCCCCTGAGCAGTTCTTC. The encoded protein is CASKNGGAPEQFF.

The rearrangement uses TRBV10-2 and TRBJ2-3; TRBD2 might be the D (5 bases). Germline CDR1 WSHSY, CDR2 SAAADI. CDR3 length equals 14 residues. The V end was cut by 8 bases, the J end by 2 bases, with 14 bases between. The CDR3 nucleotides are TGCGCCAGCTCAATGAGGGCCTCCACAGATACGCAGTATTTT. Translating gives CASSMRASTDTQYF.

This clonotype was counted at least ten times. The CDR3 spells CASSPLKVAGELFF. The CDR3 DNA reads TGTGCCAGTAGTCCGCTCAAGGTAGCCGGGGAGCTGTTTTTT. The chain uses TRBV19 and TRBJ2-2; D ambiguous. The CDR3 spans 14 residues. Germline V gene lookup returns CDR1 LNHDA and CDR2 SQIVND (reference sequence). Trimming cost V 5 bases and J 6 bases, with 13 bases left between them.

This clonotype was found many times. The chain combines TRBV19 with TRBJ1-5, with D hard to call. Trimming took 4 bases from V and 6 from J, leaving 16 bases between them. This CDR3 has 15 amino acids. CDR1 is LNHDA, CDR2 SQIVND, per germline (reference sequence). CDR3 protein: CASSTTTLPSQPQHF. CDR3 DNA: TGTGCCAGTAGTACGACGACCCTGCCGAGTCAGCCCCAGCATTTT.

This clonotype was seen many times. The chain recombines TRBV6-5 with TRBJ2-5, with 9 nucleotides matching TRBD2. CDR1 is MNHEY, CDR2 SVGAGI, per germline. Trimming at V came to 2 bases and at J to 1 base, leaving 2 bases not matched to a gene. The CDR3 consists of 15 residues. CDR3 nucleotides: TGTGCCAGCAGTTACGCTAGCGGGACCCAAGAGACCCAGTACTTC. Translated: CASSYASGTQETQYF.

This clonotype appeared many times. CDR3: CASSPLGAGGPYEQFF. The DNA for the CDR3 is TGTGCCAGCAGCCCCCTTGGAGCGGGGGGGCCCTATGAGCAGTTCTTC. The chain joins TRBV9 to TRBJ2-1; 10 bases match TRBD2. The CDR3 is 16 amino acids. CDR1 and CDR2 (germline): SGDLS, YYNGEE. V lost 4 bases and J lost 8; bases outside the gene matches: 12.

The sample holds many counts of this clonotype. V and J are TRBV9 and TRBJ2-3, with 10 bases that match TRBD2. V was clipped by 2 bases and J by 1 base; unmatched bases: 1. This CDR3 has 15 amino acids. Germline CDR1 is SGDLS and CDR2 is YYNGEE. The CDR3 spells CASSVGTSGTDTQYF. The CDR3 coding sequence is TGTGCCAGCAGCGTCGGGACTAGCGGCACAGATACGCAGTATTTT.

This clonotype showed up just a few times. This chain links TRBV6-2 or TRBV6-3 with TRBJ2-7; D may be TRBD2 (7 bases). Germline CDR1 reads MNHEY; CDR2 reads SVGEGT. There are 14 residues in the CDR3. Trimming cost V 5 bases and J 5 bases, with 16 bases left between them. For the CDR3, the DNA is TGTGCCAGCAGTACAACGGGGGGCTTCCACGAGCAGTACGTC. It codes for CASSTTGGFHEQYV.